Reported below is one T cell receptor beta chain. This record belongs to a study of blood T cell repertoires in COVID-19. Study overall: Sites across the United States, Italy and Spain contributed samples from acute and convalescent COVID-19. T cells, B-cell-depleted T cells, or PBMCs provided the cDNA or gDNA that served as material.

How the authors handled the data: The authors estimated nucleated cell counts from reference gene primer amplification. Sequenced by immunoSEQ multiplex PCR; TCRdb stores in-frame clones only, minus some. Clone size and the V and J calls come from that table; the DNA yielded D and trimming. The sample holds over 55,000 clones; approximately 86% are singletons and the top ten take more than 6%. Germline trimming cut 5 bases from V and 4 bases from J; bases unmatched to any gene: 10. CDR1 and CDR2 from the germline V gene are MDHEN and SYDVKM. There are 16 residues in the CDR3. The receptor was isolated from a human donor with active COVID-19. The donor label of this sample is uncertain. The sample taken for sequencing was peripheral blood. The V and J genes are TRBV28 and TRBJ2-2; 7 nucleotides agree with TRBD2. CDR3 coding DNA: TGTGCCAGCAGTCAGCGGACTAGGCCTGTCACCGGGGAGCTGTTTTTT. Translation gives CASSQRTRPVTGELFF.